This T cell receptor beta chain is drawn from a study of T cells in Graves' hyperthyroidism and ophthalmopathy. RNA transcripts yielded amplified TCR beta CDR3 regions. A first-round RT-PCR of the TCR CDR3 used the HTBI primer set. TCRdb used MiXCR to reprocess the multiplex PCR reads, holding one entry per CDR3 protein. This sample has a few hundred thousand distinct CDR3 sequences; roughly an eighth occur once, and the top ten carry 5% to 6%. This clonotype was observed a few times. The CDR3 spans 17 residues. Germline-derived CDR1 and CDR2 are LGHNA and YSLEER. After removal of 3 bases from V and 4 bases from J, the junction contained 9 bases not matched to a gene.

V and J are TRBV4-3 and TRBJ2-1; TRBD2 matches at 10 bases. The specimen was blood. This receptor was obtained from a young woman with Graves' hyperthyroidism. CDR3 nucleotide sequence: TGCGCCAGCAGCCACGACAGGACTAGCGGATTTTACAATGAGCAGTTCTTC. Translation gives CASSHDRTSGFYNEQFF.